The T cell receptor beta chain under discussion was sequenced for a study of shared clonotypes between healthy human individuals. Naive CD8 cells lacked CD45RO, underwent positive selection for CCR7 and left out terminally differentiated effector memory CD45RA+ cells. Sequenced by immunoSEQ multiplex PCR; TCRdb stores in-frame clones only, minus some. The sample lists millions of clones; just over 90% were seen once. The germline V gene has CDR1 SSHAT and CDR2 FNYEAQ (reference sequence). Between the trimmed V and J ends, which lost 5 bases and 5 bases, there was a span of 9 bases. This CDR3 is 13 amino acids long.

The chain is built from TRBV7-7 and TRBJ2-2; D is unresolved. This clonotype originated in a man younger than 35 in good health. Some clones in this sample may be carry-over from other donors' samples. The sequenced sample was naive CD8+ T cells from PBMCs. CDR3 sequence (DNA): TGTGCCAGCAGCCCCATCCAGACCGGGGAGCTGTTTTTT. This translates into CASSPIQTGELFF.